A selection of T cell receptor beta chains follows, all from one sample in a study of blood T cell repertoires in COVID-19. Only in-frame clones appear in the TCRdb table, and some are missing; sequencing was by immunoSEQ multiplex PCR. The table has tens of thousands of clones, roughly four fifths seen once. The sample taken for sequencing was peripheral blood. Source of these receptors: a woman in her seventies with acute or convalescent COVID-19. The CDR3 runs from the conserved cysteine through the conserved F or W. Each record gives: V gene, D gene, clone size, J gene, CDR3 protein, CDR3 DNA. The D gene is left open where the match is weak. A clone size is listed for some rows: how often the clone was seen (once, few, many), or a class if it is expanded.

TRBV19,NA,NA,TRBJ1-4,CASSQRQEARKRLFF,TGTGCCAGTAGTCAACGACAGGAAGCCAGAAAAAGACTGTTTTTT
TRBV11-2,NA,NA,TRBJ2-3,CASSLVASTDTQYF,TGTGCCAGCAGCTTAGTAGCTAGCACAGATACGCAGTATTTT
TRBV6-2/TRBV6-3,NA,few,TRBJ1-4,CASSPVGQRNEKLFF,TGTGCCAGCAGCCCGGTGGGGCAGCGAAATGAAAAACTGTTTTTT
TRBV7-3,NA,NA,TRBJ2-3,CASSQGLGGTDTQYF,TGTGCCAGCAGCCAAGGGCTAGGGGGCACAGATACGCAGTATTTT
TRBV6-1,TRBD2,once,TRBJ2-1,CASSEGTSSYNEQFF,TGTGCCAGCAGTGAAGGGACTAGCTCCTACAATGAGCAGTTCTTC
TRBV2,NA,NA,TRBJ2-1,CASSESLPGRRFF,TGTGCCAGCAGTGAATCCCTTCCAGGGAGGAGGTTCTTC
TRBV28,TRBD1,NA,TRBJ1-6,CASSLAQGAGSYNSPLHF,TGTGCCAGCAGTTTAGCGCAGGGGGCGGGCTCCTATAATTCACCCCTCCACTTT
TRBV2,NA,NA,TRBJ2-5,CASSEEGWETQYF,TGTGCCAGCAGTGAAGAGGGGTGGGAGACCCAGTACTTC
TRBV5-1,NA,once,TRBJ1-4,CASSLAGVEEKLFF,TGCGCCAGCAGCTTGGCAGGGGTTGAAGAAAAACTGTTTTTT
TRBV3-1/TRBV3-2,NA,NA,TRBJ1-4,CASSSRGANDEKLFF,TGTGCCAGCAGCTCCCGGGGGGCTAATGATGAAAAACTGTTTTTT
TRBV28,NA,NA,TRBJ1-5,CASSLTRSQHF,TGTGCCAGCAGTTTAACGCGGTCCCAGCATTTT
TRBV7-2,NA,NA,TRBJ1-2,CASSLVAIYGYTF,TGTGCCAGCAGCTTAGTAGCGATATATGGCTACACCTTC
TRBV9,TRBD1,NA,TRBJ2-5,CASSVGDRERETQYF,TGTGCCAGCAGCGTAGGCGACAGGGAGAGGGAGACCCAGTACTTC
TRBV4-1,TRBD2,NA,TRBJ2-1,CASSQLILPGGGNEQFF,TGCGCCAGCAGCCAACTTATCCTCCCGGGGGGGGGTAATGAGCAGTTCTTC
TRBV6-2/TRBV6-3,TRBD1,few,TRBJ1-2,CASSLRDRAHYTF,TGTGCCAGCAGTCTTCGGGACAGGGCCCACTACACCTTC
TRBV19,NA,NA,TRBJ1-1,CASSIRGVNTEAFF,TGTGCCAGTAGTATTCGGGGGGTGAACACTGAAGCTTTCTTT
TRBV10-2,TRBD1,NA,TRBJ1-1,CASSWTGETEAFF,TGCGCCAGCAGTTGGACAGGGGAGACTGAAGCTTTCTTT
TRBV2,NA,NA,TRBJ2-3,CASSVNSGSTDTQYF,TGTGCCAGCAGTGTCAATAGCGGTAGCACAGATACGCAGTATTTT
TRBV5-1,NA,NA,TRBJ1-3,CASSWTSGSSGNTIYF,TGCGCCAGCAGCTGGACATCCGGGAGCTCTGGAAACACCATATATTTT
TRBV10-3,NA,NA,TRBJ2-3,CATSTEDTQYF,TGTGCCACCTCGACAGAGGATACGCAGTATTTT
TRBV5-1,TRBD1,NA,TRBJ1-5,CASSGGTGGNQPQHF,TGCGCCAGCAGCGGCGGGACAGGGGGAAATCAGCCCCAGCATTTT
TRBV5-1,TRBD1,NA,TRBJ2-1,CASSSTTGFYNEQFF,TGCGCCAGCAGCTCAACGACAGGGTTCTACAATGAGCAGTTCTTC
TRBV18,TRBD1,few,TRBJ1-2,CASSPGQGAAYGYTF,TGTGCCAGCTCACCAGGGCAGGGGGCCGCCTATGGCTACACCTTC
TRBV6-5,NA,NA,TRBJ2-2,CASHYGGARTGELFF,TGTGCCAGTCACTACGGAGGGGCGCGCACCGGGGAGCTGTTTTTT
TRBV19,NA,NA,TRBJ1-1,CASIRVFEAFF,TGTGCCAGTATCCGGGTTTTTGAAGCTTTCTTT
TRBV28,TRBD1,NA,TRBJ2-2,CASRKTGGANTGELFF,TGTGCCAGCAGAAAGACAGGGGGCGCGAACACCGGGGAGCTGTTTTTT
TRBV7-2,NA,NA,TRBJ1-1,CASSLPGRGTEAFF,TGTGCCAGCAGCTTACCGGGCAGGGGCACTGAAGCTTTCTTT
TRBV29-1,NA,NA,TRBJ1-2,CSVSLGGDYGYTF,TGCAGCGTTTCCTTAGGGGGGGACTATGGCTACACCTTC
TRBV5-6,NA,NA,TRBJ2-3,CASSYHLGTDTQYF,TGTGCCAGCAGTTATCACTTGGGCACAGATACGCAGTATTTT
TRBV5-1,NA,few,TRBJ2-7,CASHDVATEQYF,TGCGCCAGCCACGACGTAGCAACCGAGCAGTACTTC
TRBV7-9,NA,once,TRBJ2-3,CASSLVQGGADTQYF,TGTGCCAGCAGCTTAGTCCAGGGAGGCGCAGATACGCAGTATTTT
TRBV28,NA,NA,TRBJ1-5,CASRTVKNQPQHF,TGTGCCAGCAGGACAGTCAAAAATCAGCCCCAGCATTTT
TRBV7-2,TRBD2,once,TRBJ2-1,CASSLALAGVSQFF,TGTGCCAGCAGCTTAGCACTAGCGGGAGTTTCGCAGTTCTTC
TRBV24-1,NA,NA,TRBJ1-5,CATSDRDRPNQPQHF,TGTGCCACCAGTGACCGCGACAGGCCCAATCAGCCCCAGCATTTT
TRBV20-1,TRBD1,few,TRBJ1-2,CSASRAGGANYGYTF,TGCAGTGCTAGTCGGGCAGGGGGTGCTAACTATGGCTACACCTTC
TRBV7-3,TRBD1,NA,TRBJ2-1,CASSLAGGAYNEQFF,TGTGCCAGCAGCTTGGCAGGGGGCGCCTACAATGAGCAGTTCTTC
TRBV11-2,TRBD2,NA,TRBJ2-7,CASSPVPGLAGGHEQYF,TGTGCCAGCAGCCCAGTCCCGGGACTAGCGGGAGGCCACGAGCAGTACTTC
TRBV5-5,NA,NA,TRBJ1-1,CASTPRAGKTEAFF,TGTGCCAGCACCCCGCGCGCAGGGAAGACTGAAGCTTTCTTT
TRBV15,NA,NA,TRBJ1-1,CATSRDRGKGTEAFF,TGTGCCACCAGCAGAGATAGGGGAAAGGGGACTGAAGCTTTCTTT
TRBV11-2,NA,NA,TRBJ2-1,CASSLARGVSYNEQFF,TGTGCCAGCAGCCTAGCCCGCGGCGTCTCCTACAATGAGCAGTTCTTC
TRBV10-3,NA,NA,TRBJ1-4,CAISESGQGGEKLFF,TGTGCCATCAGTGAGTCGGGCCAGGGCGGTGAAAAACTGTTTTTT
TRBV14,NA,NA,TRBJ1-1,CASSLKSTEAFF,TGTGCCAGCAGCCTCAAGAGCACTGAAGCTTTCTTT
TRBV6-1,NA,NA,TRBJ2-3,CASSEALVGDTQYF,TGTGCCAGCAGTGAAGCTCTAGTCGGAGATACGCAGTATTTT
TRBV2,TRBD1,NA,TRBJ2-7,CASSDFDRGSSEQYF,TGTGCCAGCAGTGATTTCGACAGGGGATCAAGCGAGCAGTACTTC
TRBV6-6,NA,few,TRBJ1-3,CASSKTGMGNTIYF,TGTGCCAGCAGTAAGACAGGAATGGGAAACACCATATATTTT
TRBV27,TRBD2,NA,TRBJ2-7,CASSSLAELSYEQYF,TGTGCCAGCAGTTCACTAGCGGAGCTCTCCTACGAGCAGTACTTC
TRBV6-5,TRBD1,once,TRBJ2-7,CASSRTGVSYEQYF,TGTGCCAGCAGTAGGACAGGGGTAAGCTACGAGCAGTACTTC
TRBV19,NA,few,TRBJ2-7,CASSSSFAPYEQYF,TGTGCCAGTAGTAGTAGCTTCGCCCCCTACGAGCAGTACTTC
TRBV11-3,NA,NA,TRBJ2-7,CASSPPRQPYEQYF,TGTGCCAGCAGCCCACCAAGACAACCCTACGAGCAGTACTTC
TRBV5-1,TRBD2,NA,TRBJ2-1,CASSEGLAGGDEQFF,TGCGCCAGCAGCGAGGGACTAGCGGGAGGTGATGAGCAGTTCTTC